This T cell receptor beta chain emerged from a study of control samples from healthy donors and cancer patients. This clone was seen once. The CDR3 has 14 residues. From germline, CDR1 is SGHRS and CDR2 YFSETQ. Between the trimmed V and J ends, which lost 1 base and 0 bases, there was a span of 7 bases. Measured with immunoSEQ multiplex PCR; TCRdb has only the in-frame clones, and not every one. There are some 150,000 clones in the sample; nearly 96% occur only once, and just over 1% lies in the top ten. The receptor comes from a woman in her thirties in good health. This sequence joins TRBV5-1 and TRBJ1-1; D is uncertain. Sequenced input: blood. CDR3 DNA: TGCGCCAGCAGCTTGACCACCATGAACACTGAAGCTTTCTTT. Protein product: CASSLTTMNTEAFF.